This T cell receptor (beta chain) is drawn from a study of cytomegalovirus exposure and HLA in healthy donors. Study context: A prior analysis found about 120 million unique TCR beta sequences from about 179 million T cells.

Study-wide results and limits: In most subjects, TCR beta sequences reportedly gave accurate predictions of HLA-A and HLA-B alleles. Looking again later, the authors saw that most CMV-associated TCR beta chains seemed HLA-restricted.

A multiplex PCR was run with 60 Vbeta primers and 13 Jbeta primers. The method was immunoSEQ multiplex PCR; TCRdb's version includes in-frame clones alone and lacks a portion of them. Of 95,000 to 150,000 clones in the sample, around two thirds are singletons; the top ten hold approximately 4.8%. In its sample, this clone was seen once. Its antigen remains unknown. Germline CDR1 reads LNHNV; CDR2 reads YYDKDF (reference sequence). The V and J ends lost 0 bases and 14 bases respectively, with 13 bases between them. CDR3 size: 13 residues. This receptor was taken from a man aged 60 to 75 in good health and CMV-seropositive. The rearrangement uses TRBV15 and TRBJ1-4; D possibly corresponds to TRBD1 (6 bases). Sequencing was done on a sample of PBMCs. CDR3 loop: CATSRDLDSPLFF. As DNA, the CDR3 is TGTGCCACCAGCAGAGACCTGGACAGTCCGCTGTTTTTT. The variable domain in full, completed from reference TRBV15 and TRBJ1-4, reads DAMVIQNPRYQVTQFGKPVTLSCSQTLNHNVMYWYQQKSSQAPKLLFHYYDKDFNNEADTPDNFQSRRPNTSFCFLDIRSPGLGDTAMYLCATSRDLDSPLFFGSGTQLSVL.